This TCR beta chain originates from a study of human T cells and chemical hapten exposure. Looking at the study overall: The upper back received 0.01% DPC by patch testing, with results read at 6 days. Diagnoses of alopecia areata, totalis or universalis occurred in mostly female patients.

Time point here: patch test 3, about 24 weeks after DPC sensitization. This sample's treatment: therapeutic diphenylcyclopropenone sensitization with weekly scalp DPC. Study processing details: Sample TCR counts, which ranged from about 20,000 to 690,600, had a median of approximately 95,000. TCRdb itself ran the RACE reads through MiXCR, one entry per CDR3 protein. TCRdb, rather than the study authors, made the V and J calls. Of approximately 60,000 distinct CDR3 sequences listed, about 11% are singletons. This clonotype was seen more than once but under ten times. The CDR3 is 15 amino acids. V dropped 3 bases and J dropped 5 bases, with 16 bases sitting between them. Germline CDR1 reads LNHDA; CDR2 reads SQIVND (reference sequence).

The sample in question was whole blood, obtained in connection with sensitization to the hapten diphenylcyclopropenone (DPC). The chain joins TRBV19 to TRBJ1-2; D gene unclear. This sequence originates from a woman younger than 45 with alopecia areata. Some clones in this sample may be carry-over from other donors' samples. This CDR3 reads CASSMAPRVSYGYTF. CDR3 DNA: TGTGCCAGTAGTATGGCCCCGCGGGTTTCGTATGGCTACACCTTC.